A single sample gave rise to the 12 T cell receptor beta chains below, sequenced in a study of T-cell memory formation after mild COVID-19. TCRdb reprocessed the 5' RACE reads via MiXCR and lists one record per CDR3 protein. This table has 200,000 or so distinct CDR3 sequences, around 19% appearing once. The sample was PBMCs or a T cell subset sorted from them (not recorded which). These receptors were taken from an adult woman who had mild COVID-19 (a few samples of this study predate the infection). Cell type and time point are not known.

Here the CDR3 reads CSASVGREAFF. CDR3 bases: TGCAGTGCTAGCGTCGGCAGGGAAGCTTTCTTT. This rearrangement joins TRBV20-1 to TRBJ1-1; D gene unclear. The germline gives CDR1 DFQATT, CDR2 SNEGSKA (reference sequence). The CDR3 spans 11 residues. V was pared by 3 bases and J by 8 bases, with 10 bases between.

This clonotype was found a few times. This sequence joins TRBV5-6 and TRBJ1-1; TRBD1 matches at 8 bases. Germline V gene sequence: CDR1 SGHDT, CDR2 YYEEEE. The CDR3 sequence is 15 residues long. With 0 bases clipped from V and 2 bases from J, the junction kept 3 bases outside the gene matches. This CDR3 is CASSLGDRLNTEAFF. In DNA form, the CDR3 reads TGTGCCAGCAGCTTGGGGGACAGGCTAAACACTGAAGCTTTCTTT.

In DNA form, the CDR3 reads TGTGCCAGCAGCCCCATGGATCGTAAACTGTTTTTT. It specifies CASSPMDRKLFF. The chain couples TRBV12-3 or TRBV12-4 to TRBJ1-4; D is undetermined. Between the trimmed V and J ends, which lost 6 bases and 11 bases, there was a span of 13 bases. The CDR3 consists of 12 residues.

The gene calls are TRBV9 and TRBJ2-5, with 7 bases fitting TRBD2. Germline CDR1 and CDR2: SGDLS and YYNGEE. V lost 0 bases and J lost 2; bases outside the gene matches: 7. The CDR3 extends over 16 amino acids. The CDR3 reads CASSVGGGGVQETQYF. In nucleotides, the CDR3 is TGTGCCAGCAGCGTAGGTGGCGGGGGAGTGCAAGAGACCCAGTACTTC. The whole variable domain, filled in from reference TRBV9 and TRBJ2-5, reads DSGVTQTPKHLITATGQRVTLRCSPRSGDLSVYWYQQSLDQGLQFLIQYYNGEERAKGNILERFSAQQFPDLHSELNLSSLELGDSALYFCASSVGGGGVQETQYFGPGTRLLVL.

V and J are TRBV7-9 and TRBJ1-2, with D maybe TRBD1 (5 bases). V gave up 5 bases and J gave up 4 bases, with 14 bases separating them. The CDR3 sequence is 14 residues long. The germline V gene has CDR1 SEHNR and CDR2 FQNEAQ (reference sequence). Here the CDR3 DNA reads TGTGCCAGCAGCCCTGGCAGGGCGAGCTATGGCTACACCTTC. Translating gives CASSPGRASYGYTF. Full variable domain (rest looked up from reference TRBV7-9 and TRBJ1-2): DTGVSQNPRHKITKRGQNVTFRCDPISEHNRLYWYRQTLGQGPEFLTYFQNEAQLEKSRLLSDRFSAERPKGSFSTLEIQRTEQGDSAMYLCASSPGRASYGYTFGSGTRLTVV.

The chain links TRBV10-3 to TRBJ2-7; 9 bases align to TRBD1. J lost 2 bases, V lost 6 bases, and 8 bases had no gene match. In germline, CDR1 is ENHRY, CDR2 SYGVKD. The length of the CDR3 is 15 residues. The CDR3: CAISNGQGSTYEQYF. Here the CDR3 DNA reads TGTGCCATCAGCAATGGACAGGGGAGCACCTACGAGCAGTACTTC.

This clonotype occurred many times. The V gene is TRBV12-3 or TRBV12-4, the J gene TRBJ2-1, with 11 positions matching TRBD2. This CDR3 is built from 16 residues. Trimming cost V 2 bases and J 6 bases; bases outside gene matches: 6. As DNA, the CDR3 is TGTGCCAGCAGTTTAAAAACTAGCGGGAGACCCAATGAGCAGTTCTTC. Protein: CASSLKTSGRPNEQFF.

J is TRBJ2-7 and V is TRBV2; 9 bases map to TRBD1. The trim removed 7 bases at V and 1 base at J, leaving 11 bases unmatched. The CDR3 length is 16 residues. Per the germline V gene, CDR1 is SNHLY and CDR2 is FYNNEI. The CDR3 sequence: CASTPGIGTGSYEQYF. The DNA for the CDR3 is TGTGCCAGCACTCCCGGAATCGGGACAGGGTCCTACGAGCAGTACTTC.

This clonotype was observed a few times. This chain connects TRBV5-1 to TRBJ1-2, with D possibly TRBD1 on 6 matching bases. Germline V gene sequence: CDR1 SGHRS, CDR2 YFSETQ. CDR3 length equals 14 residues. Trimming cost V 3 bases and J 7 bases, with 16 bases left between them. CDR3 loop: CASSSRNRVSGYTF. CDR3 in DNA: TGCGCCAGCAGCTCCCGTAACAGGGTTTCTGGCTACACCTTC.

This clonotype occurred a few times. The chain is built from TRBV20-1 and TRBJ2-5; 8 bases match TRBD1. After removal of 3 bases from V and 1 base from J, the junction contained 4 bases not matched to a gene. CDR1 DFQATT and CDR2 SNEGSKA come from the germline V gene (reference sequence). The CDR3 length is 14 residues. This chain's CDR3 is CSASPTGGQETQYF. DNA of the CDR3: TGCAGTGCTAGTCCCACAGGGGGCCAAGAGACCCAGTACTTC.

This clonotype has a handful of counts. This sequence joins TRBV12-3 or TRBV12-4 and TRBJ1-5, with a weak D call TRBD1 (5 bases). This CDR3 region has 15 residues. Between the trimmed V and J ends, which lost 3 bases and 0 bases, there was a span of 9 bases. The chain's CDR3 is CASSFPGLSNQPQHF. The CDR3 region has the DNA TGTGCCAGCAGTTTCCCGGGACTTAGCAATCAGCCCCAGCATTTT.

This clonotype was observed many times. The chain has TRBV7-2 and TRBJ1-6; TRBD1 is a possible D gene (6 bases). V was pared by 2 bases and J by 6 bases, with 11 bases between. CDR1 is SGHTA and CDR2 is FQGNSA in the germline V gene. This CDR3 has 15 amino acids. The CDR3 here is CASSLNTGSNSPLHF. The CDR3, as DNA: TGTGCCAGCAGCTTAAACACAGGGAGTAATTCACCCCTCCACTTT. The full variable domain, in which reference TRBV7-2 and TRBJ1-6 provide the parts outside the CDR3, is GAGVSQSPSNKVTEKGKDVELRCDPISGHTALYWYRQSLGQGLEFLIYFQGNSAPDKSGLPSDRFSAERTGGSVSTLTIQRTQQEDSAVYLCASSLNTGSNSPLHFGNGTRLTVT.